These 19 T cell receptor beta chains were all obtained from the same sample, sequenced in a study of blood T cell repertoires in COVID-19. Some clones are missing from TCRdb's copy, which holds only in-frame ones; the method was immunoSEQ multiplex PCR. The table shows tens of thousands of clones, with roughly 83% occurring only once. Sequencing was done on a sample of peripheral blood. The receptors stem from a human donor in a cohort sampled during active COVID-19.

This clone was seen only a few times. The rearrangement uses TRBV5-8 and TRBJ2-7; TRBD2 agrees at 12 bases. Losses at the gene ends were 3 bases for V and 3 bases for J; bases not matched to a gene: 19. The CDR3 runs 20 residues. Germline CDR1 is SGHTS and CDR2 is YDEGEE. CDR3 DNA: TGTGCCAGCAGCTGGATGACGACTAGCGGGAGTAAGGGTTCGGGCTACGAGCAGTACTTC. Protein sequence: CASSWMTTSGSKGSGYEQYF.

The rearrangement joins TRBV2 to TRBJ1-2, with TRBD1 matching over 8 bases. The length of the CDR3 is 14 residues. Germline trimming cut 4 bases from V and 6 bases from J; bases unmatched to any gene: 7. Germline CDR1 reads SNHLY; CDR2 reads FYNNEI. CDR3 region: CASSGPGQGDGYTF. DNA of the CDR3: TGTGCCAGCAGTGGGCCCGGACAGGGCGATGGCTACACCTTC.

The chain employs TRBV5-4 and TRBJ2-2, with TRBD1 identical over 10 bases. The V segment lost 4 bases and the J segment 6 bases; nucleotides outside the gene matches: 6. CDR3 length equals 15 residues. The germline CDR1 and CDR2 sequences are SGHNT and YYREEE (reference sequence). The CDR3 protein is CASSPGTGVAGELFF. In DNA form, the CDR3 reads TGTGCCAGCAGCCCCGGGACAGGGGTTGCCGGGGAGCTGTTTTTT. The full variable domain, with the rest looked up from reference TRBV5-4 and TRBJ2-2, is ETGVTQSPTHLIKTRGQQVTLRCSSQSGHNTVSWYQQALGQGPQFIFQYYREEENGRGNFPPRFSGLQFPNYSSELNVNALELDDSALYLCASSPGTGVAGELFFGEGSRLTVL.

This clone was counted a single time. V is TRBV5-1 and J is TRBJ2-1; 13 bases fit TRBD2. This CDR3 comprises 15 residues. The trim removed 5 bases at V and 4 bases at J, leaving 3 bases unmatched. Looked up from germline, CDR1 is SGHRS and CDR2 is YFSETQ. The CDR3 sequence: CASSLTSGGYNEQFF. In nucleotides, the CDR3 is TGCGCCAGCAGTTTGACTAGCGGGGGGTACAATGAGCAGTTCTTC.

The CDR3 DNA reads TGTGCCAGCAGTTATTCTATGACAGGGTCACCGCAGTACTTC. Its protein is CASSYSMTGSPQYF. The V and J genes are TRBV6-2 or TRBV6-3 and TRBJ2-7, with TRBD1 identical over 7 bases. The germline CDR1 and CDR2 sequences are MNHEY and SVGEGT. Trimming took 3 bases from V and 9 from J; bases not matched to a gene: 11. The CDR3 contains 14 residues.

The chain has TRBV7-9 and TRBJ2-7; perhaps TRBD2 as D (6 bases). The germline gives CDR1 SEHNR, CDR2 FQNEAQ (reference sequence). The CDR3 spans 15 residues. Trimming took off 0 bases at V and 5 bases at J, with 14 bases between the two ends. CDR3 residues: CASSLAQAGADEQYF. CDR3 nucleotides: TGTGCCAGCAGCTTAGCTCAAGCGGGCGCAGACGAGCAGTACTTC.

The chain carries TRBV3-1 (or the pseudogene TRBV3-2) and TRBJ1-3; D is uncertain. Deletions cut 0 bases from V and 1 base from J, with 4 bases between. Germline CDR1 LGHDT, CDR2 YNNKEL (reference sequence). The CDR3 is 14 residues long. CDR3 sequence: CASSQDLSGNTIYF. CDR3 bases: TGTGCCAGCAGCCAAGACCTGTCTGGAAACACCATATATTTT.

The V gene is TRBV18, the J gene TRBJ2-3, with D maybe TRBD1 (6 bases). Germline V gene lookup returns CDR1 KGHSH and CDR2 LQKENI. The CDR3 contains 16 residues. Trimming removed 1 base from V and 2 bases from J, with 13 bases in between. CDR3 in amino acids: CASSPRQGLVTDTQYF. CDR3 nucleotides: TGTGCCAGCTCACCACGTCAGGGGTTAGTCACAGATACGCAGTATTTT.

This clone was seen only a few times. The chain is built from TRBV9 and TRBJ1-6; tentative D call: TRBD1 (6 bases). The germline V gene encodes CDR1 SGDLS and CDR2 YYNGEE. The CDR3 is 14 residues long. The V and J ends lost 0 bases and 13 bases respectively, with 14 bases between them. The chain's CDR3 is CASSVGQVNMPLHF. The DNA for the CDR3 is TGTGCCAGCAGCGTAGGACAGGTGAACATGCCCCTCCACTTT.

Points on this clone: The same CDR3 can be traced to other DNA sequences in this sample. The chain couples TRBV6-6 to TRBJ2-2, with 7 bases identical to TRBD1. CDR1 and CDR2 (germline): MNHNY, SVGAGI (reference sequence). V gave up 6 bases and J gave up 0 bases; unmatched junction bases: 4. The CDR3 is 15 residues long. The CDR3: CASRSGQSNTGELFF. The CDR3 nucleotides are TGTGCCAGCAGGTCGGGACAGTCGAACACCGGGGAGCTGTTTTTT.

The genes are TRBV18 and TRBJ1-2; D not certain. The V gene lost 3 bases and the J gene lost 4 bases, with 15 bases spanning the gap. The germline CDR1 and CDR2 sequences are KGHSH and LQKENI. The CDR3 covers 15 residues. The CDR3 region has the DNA TGTGCCAGCTCACCCGGCGGAAGCGCATTCTATGGCTACACCTTC. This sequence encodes CASSPGGSAFYGYTF.

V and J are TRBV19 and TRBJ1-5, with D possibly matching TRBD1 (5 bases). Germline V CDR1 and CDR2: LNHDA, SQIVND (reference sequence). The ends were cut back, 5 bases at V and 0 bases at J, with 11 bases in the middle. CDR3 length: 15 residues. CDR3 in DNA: TGTGCCAGTAGTTGGAGGGACGATAGCAATCAGCCCCAGCATTTT. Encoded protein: CASSWRDDSNQPQHF. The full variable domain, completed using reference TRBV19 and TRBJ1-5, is DGGITQSPKYLFRKEGQNVTLSCEQNLNHDAMYWYRQDPGQGLRLIYYSQIVNDFQKGDIAEGYSVSREKKESFPLTVTSAQKNPTAFYLCASSWRDDSNQPQHFGDGTRLSIL.

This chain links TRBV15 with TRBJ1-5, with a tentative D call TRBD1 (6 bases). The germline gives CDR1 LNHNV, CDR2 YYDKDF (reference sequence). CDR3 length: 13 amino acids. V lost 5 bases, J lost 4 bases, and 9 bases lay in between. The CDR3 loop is CATSVQGNQPQHF. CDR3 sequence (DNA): TGTGCCACCAGCGTCCAGGGGAATCAGCCCCAGCATTTT.

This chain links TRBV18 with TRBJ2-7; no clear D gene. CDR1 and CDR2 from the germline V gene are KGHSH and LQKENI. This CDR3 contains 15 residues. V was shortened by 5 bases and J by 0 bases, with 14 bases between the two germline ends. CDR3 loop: CASSRGAKNSYEQYF. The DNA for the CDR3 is TGTGCCAGCTCAAGAGGAGCTAAGAACTCCTACGAGCAGTACTTC.

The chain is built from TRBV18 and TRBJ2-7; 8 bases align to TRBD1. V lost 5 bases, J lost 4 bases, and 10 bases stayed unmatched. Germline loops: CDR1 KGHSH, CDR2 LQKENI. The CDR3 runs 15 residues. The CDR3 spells CASSTGGQGTYEQYF. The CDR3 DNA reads TGTGCCAGCTCAACCGGAGGACAGGGAACTTACGAGCAGTACTTC.

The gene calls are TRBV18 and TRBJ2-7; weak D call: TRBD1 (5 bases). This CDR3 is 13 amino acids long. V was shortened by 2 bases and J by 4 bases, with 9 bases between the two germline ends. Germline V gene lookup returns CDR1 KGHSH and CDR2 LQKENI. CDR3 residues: CASSPTRAYEQYF. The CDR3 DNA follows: TGTGCCAGCTCACCAACCAGGGCGTACGAGCAGTACTTC.

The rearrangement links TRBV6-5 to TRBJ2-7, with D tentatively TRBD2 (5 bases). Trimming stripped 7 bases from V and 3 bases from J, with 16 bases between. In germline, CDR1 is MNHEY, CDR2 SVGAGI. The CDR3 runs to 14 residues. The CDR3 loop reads CASILGLDRYEQYF. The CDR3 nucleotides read TGTGCCAGCATTCTCGGACTCGATCGCTACGAGCAGTACTTC.

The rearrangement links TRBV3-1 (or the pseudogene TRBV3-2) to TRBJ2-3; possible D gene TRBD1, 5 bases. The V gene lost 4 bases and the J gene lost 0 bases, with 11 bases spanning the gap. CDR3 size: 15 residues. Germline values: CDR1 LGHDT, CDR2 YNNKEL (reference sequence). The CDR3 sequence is CASSRQSSSTDTQYF. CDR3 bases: TGTGCCAGCAGCCGACAGAGTTCTAGCACAGATACGCAGTATTTT.

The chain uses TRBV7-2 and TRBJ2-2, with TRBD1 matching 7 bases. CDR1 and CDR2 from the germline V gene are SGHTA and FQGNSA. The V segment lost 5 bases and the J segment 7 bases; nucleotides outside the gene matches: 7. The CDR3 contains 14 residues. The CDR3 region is CASSNDRVNGELFF. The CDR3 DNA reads TGTGCCAGCAGCAACGACAGGGTCAACGGGGAGCTGTTTTTT.